This entry describes one T cell receptor beta chain. This sample was taken from a study of PD-L1 blockade in urothelial cancer. Looking at the study overall: About 90% of the 29 patients were males with bladder-origin urothelial cancer.

Locally advanced or metastatic urothelial carcinoma affected the patients. The CDR3 loop spans 16 amino acids. CDR1 and CDR2 from the germline V gene are LGHNA and YSLEER. V shed 1 base, J shed 5 bases, and the junction held 8 bases outside the gene matches. The repertoire was sequenced with immunoSEQ multiplex PCR; TCRdb's copy has only in-frame clones and lacks some. This sample has 53,000 or so clones, with approximately 86% found just once. Material: PBMCs, obtained around atezolizumab (anti-PD-L1) treatment. This TCR came from a man aged 55-75 years with urothelial cancer. The chain links TRBV4-3 to TRBJ2-3; 8 positions agree with TRBD2. CDR3 in amino acids: CASSQGAGRAGDTQYF. CDR3 nucleotides: TGCGCCAGCAGCCAAGGCGCCGGGAGGGCCGGAGATACGCAGTATTTT.